This entry concerns a single T cell receptor beta chain. Its cognate antigen has yet to be identified. Base qualities are not at hand, and no much larger clone is one base apart. Synthetic TCR analog templates were spiked into each PCR to estimate absolute template abundance from read counts. The immunoSEQ assay was used to amplify TCRbeta CDR3 regions from genomic DNA with bias-controlled V and J gene primers. Sequencing of rearranged TCRbeta segments was done at approximately 20X coverage. The paper's data handling went like this. Clustering was used to correct sequencing errors, and CDR3s were annotated against IMGT to assign V, D and J genes. Downstream analyses used only productive TCRbeta rearrangements, leaving out any out-of-frame or stop-codon sequences. Clonality was calculated as one minus the Shannon entropy normalized by the log of the number of unique productive sequences. Clones differing between time points or between blood and tumor were identified using Fisher's exact test with Benjamini-Hochberg correction, with an adjusted p below 0.01 applied as the threshold. As stored in TCRdb, this immuneACCESS dataset retains in-frame rearrangements with V and J assigned. A fraction of the clones does not appear; measured against another copy, unresolved V genes explain less than half of the discrepancy, and the remainder lacks a known reason. V and J calls and clone size are those listed in that table; D and trimming were worked out from the DNA. The sample contains about 100,000 clones, roughly nine tenths of them found a single time. Clones ranked in the top ten supply approximately 1% of the sample.

A total of approximately 27 patients with locally advanced or metastatic urothelial carcinoma, treated at Memorial Sloan Kettering on a trial protocol, made up the cohort. Peripheral blood mononuclear cells were collected pretreatment and during treatment, with between 1 and 8 total time points per patient. The Qiagen DNeasy Blood extraction kit was used to purify genomic DNA from total PBMCs and from tumor samples. PBMCs were collected pretreatment and during treatment and were isolated and stored as previously described. The data belong to a study of PD-L1 blockade in urothelial cancer (dated by TCRdb to 2017 to 2019). At the level of the whole study: All patients started therapy around 2014 and received atezolizumab 1,200 mg intravenously every 3 weeks. Durable clinical benefit was defined as progression-free survival longer than 6 months, and TCR features were also tested against progression-free and overall survival. In the same patients, pretreatment tumors underwent whole exome sequencing and RNA sequencing in addition to TCR sequencing. Twenty-five of 29 patients were males with bladder-origin urothelial cancer, and about 60% of the 29 reported a prior smoking history. A median of roughly 140,000 T cells and just over 80,000 unique TCRs was obtained from blood samples, and a median clonality of roughly 0.08 was observed. Blood samples were analyzed at two time points: 3 weeks after treatment start (second dose) and 6 weeks after treatment start. The study, an exploratory multi-omic analysis, examined somatic, immune and clinical correlates of response to PD-L1 blockade with atezolizumab in urothelial cancer. Patients had an ECOG performance status of 0 or 1 and had received between 0 and 3 prior chemotherapy regimens. Pretreatment blood TCR-seq was available for 27 to 30 patients, at least one posttreatment blood collection was obtained for some 25 patients, and tumor TCR-seq was available for some 25 patients. Durable clinical benefit was achieved by nine patients and was not achieved by 20 patients. Pretreatment tumor samples, along with matched peripheral blood serially collected before and after atezolizumab treatment, were subjected to TCR sequencing. Here is what the overall study found, with its caveats: Patients with durable benefit showed greater expansion of tumor-associated TCR clones in peripheral blood 3 weeks after starting treatment (n of about 21, p = 0.022). A pretreatment peripheral blood TCR clonality below the median was linked to improved progression-free and overall survival. Because the sample size was small (n of about 29) and many exploratory analyses were performed, the results are intended to be hypothesis-generating.

CDR1 and CDR2, looked up from the germline V gene, are SGHVS and FNYEAQ. V gives up 5 bases and J gives up 0 bases, and the segment between their germline ends measures 19 bases. The CDR3, cysteine through phenylalanine, is 17 amino acids long. Left in the record is the CDR3 DNA by itself, 51 bases read in frame from the first base. The sequence is built from TRBV7-6 and TRBJ1-2, with TRBD1 as a weak D call on 6 bases. This TCR derives from a woman older than 75 with urothelial cancer. This specimen consisted of PBMCs, obtained around atezolizumab (anti-PD-L1) treatment. The CDR3 protein: CASSPDRGPTTNYGYTF. DNA sequence: TGTGCCAGCAGCCCGGACAGAGGCCCCACAACTAACTATGGCTACACCTTC.